These 11 T cell receptor beta chains share one sample of origin, sequenced in a study of post-analysis software for immune sequencing data (dated by TCRdb to between 2015 and 2017). Findings and caveats that apply to the study as a whole: Patients showed significantly higher frequencies than controls for roughly five TRBV segments, among them TRBV5-6, TRBV5-1 and TRBV20-1.

Library method: PCR. The instrument given in TCRdb is Illumina HiSeq 2500. To reduce PCR and sequencing biases, unique molecular identifiers were incorporated into the TCR beta cDNA libraries. The raw public data were reprocessed by TCRdb itself: fastp quality trimming at Q25, MiXCR clonotype calling, in-frame beta chains only. Rows are combined by CDR3 protein, so each entry shows the most common genes and DNA. In this sample the table shows more than 450,000 distinct CDR3 sequences, roughly two fifths of which occur a single time. The ten largest clones take up around 1.7% of the sample. The antigens of these receptors remain unknown. Sequenced input: blood. These receptor sequences come from a girl aged 5-17 years with multiple sclerosis.

J is TRBJ2-3 and V is TRBV4-1, with D perhaps TRBD2 (5 bases). V lost 4 bases and J 0 bases, leaving 14 bases between the germline ends. CDR3 size: 16 residues. Germline CDR1 is MGHRA and CDR2 is YSYEKL. The CDR3 DNA sequence: TGCGCCAGCAGCCTGGCTGGACTGCCTAGCACAGATACGCAGTATTTT. Translation gives CASSLAGLPSTDTQYF.

This chain connects TRBV20-1 to TRBJ2-5; a weak D match, TRBD2 (6 bases). This CDR3 has 16 residues. Trimming shortened V by 7 bases and J by 2 bases, and 23 bases separated the two germline ends. Germline-derived CDR1 and CDR2 are DFQATT and SNEGSKA (reference sequence). The CDR3 sequence: CSVTAPIAVLQETQYF. CDR3 nucleotides: TGCAGTGTCACCGCCCCCATAGCGGTCCTACAAGAGACCCAGTACTTC.

This clonotype was counted many times. The J gene is TRBJ2-7, the V gene TRBV10-3; 7 bases are a match to TRBD1. The CDR3 runs 17 residues. Germline V CDR1 and CDR2: ENHRY, SYGVKD. J was trimmed by 2 bases and V by 0 bases; bases with no gene match: 10. Here the CDR3 reads CAISESAPTGAAYEQYF. The CDR3 DNA sequence: TGTGCCATCAGTGAGTCCGCCCCCACAGGGGCCGCCTACGAGCAGTACTTC.

The rearrangement joins TRBV5-5 to TRBJ2-7; TRBD2 aligns across 7 bases. Germline CDR1 and CDR2: SGHKS and YYEKEE (reference sequence). CDR3 size: 14 residues. J lost 2 bases, V lost 1 base, and 3 bases had no gene match. CDR3 region: CASSLREDAYEQYF. For the CDR3, the DNA is TGTGCCAGCAGCTTGCGGGAGGACGCCTACGAGCAGTACTTC.

This chain uses TRBV15 with TRBJ2-7, with D tentatively TRBD2 (5 bases). The CDR3 runs to 14 residues. V lost 0 bases and J 6 bases, leaving 12 bases between the germline ends. Looked up from germline, CDR1 is LNHNV and CDR2 is YYDKDF (reference sequence). The DNA of the CDR3 is TGTGCCACCAGCAGAGATCGCCTAGCAGCCGAGCAGTACTTC. Translation gives CATSRDRLAAEQYF.

The chain couples TRBV6-6 to TRBJ1-2, with TRBD1 matching over 7 bases. The V segment lost 0 bases and the J segment 4 bases; nucleotides outside the gene matches: 5. The length of the CDR3 is 15 residues. The germline gives CDR1 MNHNY, CDR2 SVGAGI (reference sequence). DNA for the CDR3: TGTGCCAGCAGTTACTCGGACAGGTGGAGCTATGGCTACACCTTC. Translating it yields CASSYSDRWSYGYTF.

The rearrangement links TRBV6-2 or TRBV6-3 to TRBJ2-4; possible D gene TRBD1, 6 bases. V was trimmed by 0 bases and J by 15 bases, leaving 15 bases between them. Germline loops: CDR1 MNHEY, CDR2 SVGEGT. The CDR3 extends over 13 amino acids. The CDR3 region has the DNA TGTGCCAGCAGTTACTCTCTTTCAGGGGTAGTGTACTTC. Encoded protein: CASSYSLSGVVYF.

This rearrangement joins TRBV12-3 or TRBV12-4 to TRBJ2-5, with 15 positions matching TRBD2. The CDR3 is 15 residues long. With V trimmed by 6 bases and J by 5 bases, 4 bases remained unmatched. The CDR3: CASRGLAGGIETQYF. The CDR3 DNA follows: TGTGCCAGCAGGGGACTAGCGGGAGGTATTGAGACCCAGTACTTC.

The chain combines TRBV12-3 or TRBV12-4 with TRBJ2-4; D perhaps matches TRBD2 (6 bases). CDR3 size: 16 residues. The V gene lost 8 bases and the J gene lost 3 bases, with 20 bases spanning the gap. The CDR3 sequence: CASGPRGGPGKNIQYF. The DNA for the CDR3 is TGTGCCAGCGGCCCGCGGGGTGGCCCGGGCAAAAACATTCAGTACTTC.

A few counts support this clonotype. The chain combines TRBV27 with TRBJ2-5; unclear D gene. CDR1 and CDR2 (germline): MNHEY, SMNVEV (reference sequence). The CDR3 length is 10 residues. Trimming left V 6 bases short and J 11 bases short, with 10 bases between. The CDR3 sequence: CASSPGSQYF. The CDR3 DNA is TGTGCCAGCAGCCCCGGATCTCAGTACTTC.

The gene calls are TRBV5-1 and TRBJ2-1; 7 nucleotides match TRBD1. This CDR3 has 12 residues. CDR1 is SGHRS, CDR2 YFSETQ, per germline. J lost 12 bases, V lost 0 bases, and 3 bases had no gene match. CDR3: CASSLDRGWQFF. The CDR3 DNA follows: TGCGCCAGCAGCTTGGACAGGGGCTGGCAGTTCTTC.